The clone carrying this T cell receptor beta chain was counted at least ten times. Antigen unknown. These data belong to a study of CD8 T cells in ankylosing spondylitis. Overall study results and limits: In ankylosing spondylitis patients, matched synovial fluid reportedly showed significant enrichment of disease-linked clones.

TCRdb re-called the 5' RACE reads with MiXCR, one entry per CDR3 protein. Of fewer than 200,000 distinct CDR3 sequences listed, around a sixth are singletons. The sequenced sample was blood, either unsorted or a sorted T cell fraction (not recorded which). This receptor was taken from a male donor aged 10-30 years with ankylosing spondylitis or in good health (not recorded which).

This chain's CDR3 is CASSRGTQVNEKLFF. Here the CDR3 DNA reads TGTGCCAGCAGTCGGGGAACCCAGGTTAATGAAAAACTGTTTTTT. The chain combines TRBV28 with TRBJ1-4; D unresolved. CDR1 and CDR2 from the germline V gene are MDHEN and SYDVKM. The germline V and J ends were trimmed by 5 bases and 4 bases, with 14 bases remaining between them. CDR3 length equals 15 residues.